This T cell receptor (beta chain) was recovered during a study of blood T cell repertoires in COVID-19. Whole-study context: Donors in the United States, Italy and Spain gave samples during acute or convalescent COVID-19. In each case, the material was cDNA or gDNA derived from T cells, B-cell-depleted T cells, or PBMCs.

This clone was seen just once. Per the study methods: Counts of nucleated cells, estimated from reference gene primer amplification, were obtained. TCRdb keeps only in-frame clones here, not all; method: immunoSEQ multiplex PCR. V and J calls plus clone size are reproduced from that table; the DNA served to infer D and trimming. The sample includes some 78,000 clones, about 89% of them seen just once. The CDR3 is 14 residues long. Trimming shortened V by 2 bases and J by 2 bases, and 7 bases separated the two germline ends. Germline V gene data show CDR1 as SGHVS and CDR2 as FNYEAQ. This clonotype was sampled from a man aged 45 to 65 with active or convalescent COVID-19. Material for sequencing was peripheral blood. The rearrangement links TRBV7-6 to TRBJ2-1; perhaps TRBD1 as D (5 bases). CDR3 bases: TGTGCCAGCAGCTTATCAGGGACCTACAATGAGCAGTTCTTC. This gives the protein CASSLSGTYNEQFF.